This T cell receptor (beta chain) was obtained from a study of regulatory dendritic cells for organ transplantation. The wider study: Dendritic cell cultures received LPS on day 6.

The CDR3 is 15 residues long. Germline trimming cut 1 base from V and 6 bases from J; bases unmatched to any gene: 2. Germline values: CDR1 MGHRA, CDR2 YSYEKL. Worth noting for this clone: Its antigen is unidentified.

The table came from immunoSEQ multiplex PCR; TCRdb's copy has only in-frame clones and leaves some out. The repertoire holds under 15,000 clones, with nearly 80% as singletons. Overall study findings and caveats: Memory CD8+ T cells were the most oligoclonal; naive cells were highly diverse.

Allogeneic regulatory or mature dendritic cells were co-cultured for under six days with CFSE-labeled sorted T cells at 1:10. Material: naive CD8+ T cells from blood cultured with regulatory dendritic cells. The subset: CD45RA+ naive T cells. The rearrangement links TRBV4-1 to TRBJ1-5; 11 nucleotides agree with TRBD1. This clonotype was sampled from a human donor in good health. CDR3 nucleotides: TGCGCCAGCAGCCAAGGGGACAGGGGGGGTCAGCCCCAGCATTTT. It is translated as CASSQGDRGGQPQHF.